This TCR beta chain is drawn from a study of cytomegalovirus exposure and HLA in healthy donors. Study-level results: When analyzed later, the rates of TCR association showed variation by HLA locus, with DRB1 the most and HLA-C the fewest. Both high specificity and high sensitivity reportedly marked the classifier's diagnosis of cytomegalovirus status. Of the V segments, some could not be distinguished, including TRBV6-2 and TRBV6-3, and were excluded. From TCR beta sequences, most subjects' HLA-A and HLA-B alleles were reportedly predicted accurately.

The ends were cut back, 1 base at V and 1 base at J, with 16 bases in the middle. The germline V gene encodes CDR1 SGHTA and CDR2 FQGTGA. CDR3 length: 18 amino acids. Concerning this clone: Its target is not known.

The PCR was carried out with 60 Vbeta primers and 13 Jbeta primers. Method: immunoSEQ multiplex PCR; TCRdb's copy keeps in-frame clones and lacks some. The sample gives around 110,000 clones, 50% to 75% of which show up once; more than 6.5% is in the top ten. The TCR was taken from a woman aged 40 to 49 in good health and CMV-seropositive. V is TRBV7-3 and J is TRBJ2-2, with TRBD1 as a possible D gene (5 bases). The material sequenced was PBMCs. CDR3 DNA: TGTGCCAGCAGCTTAAAAGCTCTCGACAGACTGAACACCGGGGAGCTGTTTTTT. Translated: CASSLKALDRLNTGELFF.